A single sample gave rise to the 24 T cell receptor beta chains below, sequenced in a study of blood T cell repertoires in COVID-19. Generated by immunoSEQ multiplex PCR, the TCRdb table keeps only in-frame clones and is missing some. The profile shows 20,000 to 30,000 clones, 82% of them singletons. Sequenced material: peripheral blood. The receptors come from a human donor in a cohort sampled during active COVID-19.

The V and J genes are TRBV9 and TRBJ2-1; TRBD2 matches 9 bases. Trimming took 4 bases from V and 4 from J; bases not matched to a gene: 12. From germline, CDR1 is SGDLS and CDR2 YYNGEE. The CDR3 extends over 17 amino acids. The CDR3 DNA reads as TGTGCCAGCAGCCCTGTCATCGGGCGGGAGGGTTACAATGAGCAGTTCTTC. Residues: CASSPVIGREGYNEQFF. The complete variable domain, with remaining parts taken from reference TRBV9 and TRBJ2-1, reads DSGVTQTPKHLITATGQRVTLRCSPRSGDLSVYWYQQSLDQGLQFLIQYYNGEERAKGNILERFSAQQFPDLHSELNLSSLELGDSALYFCASSPVIGREGYNEQFFGPGTRLTVL.

The chain employs TRBV11-3 and TRBJ2-3, with 11 bases lining up with TRBD2. The J segment lost 3 bases and the V segment lost 6 bases, leaving 8 bases of the junction unmatched. CDR1 is SGHNT, CDR2 YENEEA, per germline. This CDR3 contains 16 residues. The CDR3 DNA sequence: TGTGCCAGCAGTCTTGTAGCGGGGGGGGGAACAGATACGCAGTATTTT. Translation: CASSLVAGGGTDTQYF.

This clone has just a few counts. The rearrangement uses TRBV2 and TRBJ2-7; TRBD1 aligns across 9 bases. CDR3 length: 15 residues. V was clipped by 6 bases and J by 5 bases; unmatched bases: 11. The germline V gene encodes CDR1 SNHLY and CDR2 FYNNEI. CDR3 loop: CASRYDRGSFDEQYF. CDR3 in DNA: TGTGCCAGCAGATACGACAGGGGGAGCTTCGACGAGCAGTACTTC.

CDR3 in amino acids: CSVGRGPDQPQHF. The CDR3 DNA is TGCAGCGTTGGCAGGGGGCCGGATCAGCCCCAGCATTTT. The chain combines TRBV29-1 with TRBJ1-5, with TRBD1 identical over 8 bases. Trimming cost V 4 bases and J 5 bases; bases outside gene matches: 4. The germline V gene encodes CDR1 SQVTM and CDR2 ANQGSEA. This CDR3 is 13 amino acids long.

The gene calls are TRBV28 and TRBJ2-7; D may be TRBD2 (6 bases). Trimming removed 2 bases from V and 7 bases from J, with 12 bases in between. The germline V gene encodes CDR1 MDHEN and CDR2 SYDVKM. The CDR3 is 13 residues long. CDR3 protein: CASSLVAGLEQYF. The CDR3, as DNA: TGTGCCAGCAGTTTAGTGGCGGGGTTGGAGCAGTACTTC.

The V gene is TRBV5-6, the J gene TRBJ2-5; D is possibly TRBD2 (6 bases). CDR1 is SGHDT, CDR2 YYEEEE, per germline. The CDR3 is made up of 13 amino acids. Trimming removed 0 bases from V and 4 bases from J, with 7 bases in between. The CDR3 spells CASSLGGGETQYF. CDR3 coding DNA: TGTGCCAGCAGCTTGGGGGGAGGAGAGACCCAGTACTTC.

This clone was counted a single time. The rearrangement links TRBV7-2 to TRBJ1-2; possible D gene TRBD1, 6 bases. The length of the CDR3 is 13 residues. CDR1 and CDR2 (germline): SGHTA, FQGNSA. V lost 0 bases and J lost 9, with 11 bases in between. CDR3: CASSLAGGASYTF. The CDR3, as DNA: TGTGCCAGCAGCTTAGCGGGGGGGGCTAGCTACACCTTC. Complete variable domain (other parts from reference TRBV7-2 and TRBJ1-2): GAGVSQSPSNKVTEKGKDVELRCDPISGHTALYWYRQSLGQGLEFLIYFQGNSAPDKSGLPSDRFSAERTGGSVSTLTIQRTQQEDSAVYLCASSLAGGASYTFGSGTRLTVV.

This clone was observed a few times. The chain combines TRBV7-9 with TRBJ2-3; 8 positions match TRBD1. V dropped 5 bases and J dropped 3; count of bases not matched to a gene: 7. The CDR3 runs 15 residues. Germline V gene lookup returns CDR1 SEHNR and CDR2 FQNEAQ (reference sequence). CDR3 nucleotides: TGTGCCAGCAGCCAACAGGGGGTTCCGACAGATACGCAGTATTTT. It encodes CASSQQGVPTDTQYF.

The gene calls are TRBV19 and TRBJ2-7, with D possibly being TRBD1 (6 bases). The germline V gene has CDR1 LNHDA and CDR2 SQIVND (reference sequence). V lost 4 bases to trimming and J lost 2 bases, with 9 bases between them. The CDR3 totals 13 residues. CDR3: CASSTQGAYEQYF. The CDR3 bases are TGTGCCAGTAGTACACAGGGAGCCTACGAGCAGTACTTC.

This chain joins TRBV19 and TRBJ2-1; 8 positions agree with TRBD2. CDR1 is LNHDA, CDR2 SQIVND, per germline (reference sequence). The trim removed 4 bases at V and 8 bases at J, leaving 10 bases unmatched. This CDR3 comprises 15 residues. The CDR3 bases are TGTGCCAGTAGTAGTCCCGCGGGGGGTTTCGATGAGCAGTTCTTC. Translated: CASSSPAGGFDEQFF.

The chain recombines TRBV12-1 with TRBJ2-3; the table assigns TRBD2, which was not confirmed against the DNA. TRBV12-1 is reported as a pseudogene. This CDR3 has 15 amino acids. CDR3 protein: CASSLAGLYLDTQYF. As DNA, the CDR3 is TGTGCCAGCAGCTTAGCGGGACTCTACTTAGATACGCAGTATTTT.

The V and J genes are TRBV6-2 or TRBV6-3 and TRBJ2-1, with 9 bases matching TRBD2. Germline CDR1 reads MNHEY; CDR2 reads SVGEGT. The CDR3 loop spans 18 amino acids. J was trimmed by 8 bases and V by 0 bases; bases with no gene match: 14. The CDR3 sequence is CASSYSGPLAGSTYEQFF. The DNA of the CDR3 is TGTGCCAGCAGTTACTCCGGACCCCTAGCGGGAAGTACTTATGAGCAGTTCTTC.

The CDR3 sequence is CATCRWRSANTEAFF. The DNA for the CDR3 is TGTGCCACATGTCGTTGGAGGTCGGCGAACACTGAAGCTTTCTTT. The chain has TRBV21-1 and TRBJ1-1. TRBV21-1 counts as a pseudogene. This CDR3 contains 15 residues.

The chain joins TRBV19 to TRBJ2-4; tentative D call: TRBD2 (7 bases). V was shortened by 8 bases and J by 6 bases, with 20 bases between the two germline ends. The germline gives CDR1 LNHDA, CDR2 SQIVND (reference sequence). The CDR3 spans 15 residues. Here the CDR3 DNA reads TGTGCCAGTGCTACAGGGAGGGACTACTCAAACATTCAGTACTTC. Translating it yields CASATGRDYSNIQYF.

The chain has TRBV7-6 and TRBJ2-7; 9 nucleotides match TRBD2. The CDR3 extends over 18 amino acids. V was clipped by 1 base and J by 0 bases; unmatched bases: 10. The germline CDR1 and CDR2 sequences are SGHVS and FNYEAQ. The CDR3 is CASSLVLAGNPSSYEQYF. CDR3 bases: TGTGCCAGCAGCTTAGTTCTAGCGGGAAACCCAAGCTCCTACGAGCAGTACTTC.

V is TRBV7-9 and J is TRBJ1-1; D remains ambiguous. The CDR3 loop spans 13 amino acids. The V end was cut by 0 bases, the J end by 5 bases, with 7 bases between. The germline gives CDR1 SEHNR, CDR2 FQNEAQ (reference sequence). CDR3 nucleotide sequence: TGTGCCAGCAGCTTAGCGGGCAGGACTGAAGCTTTCTTT. Translation gives CASSLAGRTEAFF.

J is TRBJ1-5 and V is TRBV5-4; D not resolved. Germline values: CDR1 SGHNT, CDR2 YYREEE (reference sequence). Trimming shortened V by 4 bases and J by 2 bases, and 7 bases separated the two germline ends. CDR3 length equals 13 residues. The CDR3 protein is CASSLAGNQPQHF. CDR3 nucleotides: TGTGCCAGCAGCCTGGCGGGCAATCAGCCCCAGCATTTT.

V gene TRBV9 combines with J gene TRBJ2-4; a weak D match, TRBD2 (5 bases). CDR1 is SGDLS, CDR2 YYNGEE, per germline. The CDR3 consists of 14 residues. V shed 6 bases and J shed 0 bases, with 10 bases lying between them. The CDR3 nucleotides read TGTGCCAGCAACTCCGGGATAGCCAAAAACATTCAGTACTTC. Protein sequence: CASNSGIAKNIQYF. The whole variable domain, remainder taken from reference TRBV9 and TRBJ2-4, is DSGVTQTPKHLITATGQRVTLRCSPRSGDLSVYWYQQSLDQGLQFLIQYYNGEERAKGNILERFSAQQFPDLHSELNLSSLELGDSALYFCASNSGIAKNIQYFGAGTRLSVL.

V is TRBV6-5 and J is TRBJ2-7; 9 bases match TRBD1. V was pared by 7 bases and J by 3 bases, with 7 bases of the junction left unmatched. The CDR3 has 14 residues. The germline CDR1 and CDR2 sequences are MNHEY and SVGAGI. As DNA, the CDR3 is TGTGCCAGCACCCCCCGACAGGGGGGCTACGAGCAGTACTTC. It is translated as CASTPRQGGYEQYF.

The chain recombines TRBV4-3 with TRBJ2-5; 12 bases are shared with TRBD2. The germline V gene has CDR1 LGHNA and CDR2 YSLEER. The CDR3 contains 19 residues. V trimming: 4 bases; J trimming: 1 base; junction bases outside the gene matches: 13. For the CDR3, the DNA is TGCGCCAGCAGCCTCATAGTTTCGGGGGGACTAGCGGGCCAAGAGACCCAGTACTTC. Its protein is CASSLIVSGGLAGQETQYF.

V usage is TRBV2 and J usage is TRBJ1-5; a weak D match, TRBD1 (6 bases). V lost 0 bases, J lost 7 bases, and 13 bases lay in between. Germline V gene data show CDR1 as SNHLY and CDR2 as FYNNEI. There are 15 residues in the CDR3. CDR3 residues: CASSEARGAGQPQHF. DNA for the CDR3: TGTGCCAGCAGTGAAGCGCGGGGGGCTGGGCAGCCCCAGCATTTT. Looking up the rest from reference TRBV2 and TRBJ1-5 gives the full variable domain: EPEVTQTPSHQVTQMGQEVILRCVPISNHLYFYWYRQILGQKVEFLVSFYNNEISEKSEIFDDQFSVERPDGSNFTLKIRSTKLEDSAMYFCASSEARGAGQPQHFGDGTRLSIL.

The chain joins TRBV20-1 to TRBJ2-7; TRBD1 matches at 10 bases. Germline values: CDR1 DFQATT, CDR2 SNEGSKA (reference sequence). This CDR3 is built from 11 residues. V shed 6 bases, J shed 5 bases, and the junction held 1 base outside the gene matches. CDR3 residues: CSAGTGDEQYF. For the CDR3, the DNA is TGCAGTGCGGGGACAGGGGACGAGCAGTACTTC.

The CDR3 is CAWSVPPSYTIYF. In DNA, the CDR3 is TGTGCCTGGAGTGTACCCCCTAGTTACACCATATATTTT. The chain employs TRBV30 and TRBJ1-3; D call uncertain. There are 13 residues in the CDR3. The V end was cut by 0 bases, the J end by 8 bases, with 11 bases between. Germline lookup yields CDR1 GTSNPN and CDR2 SVGIG (reference sequence). The whole variable domain, filled in from reference TRBV30 and TRBJ1-3, reads SQTIHQWPATLVQPVGSPLSLECTVEGTSNPNLYWYRQAAGRGLQLLFYSVGIGQISSEVPQNLSASRPQDRQFILSSKKLLLSDSGFYLCAWSVPPSYTIYFGEGSWLTVV.

The rearrangement links TRBV18 to TRBJ1-6; 11 bases fit TRBD1. The germline gives CDR1 KGHSH, CDR2 LQKENI. V was pared by 3 bases and J by 9 bases, with 1 base of the junction left unmatched. The length of the CDR3 is 14 residues. In DNA, the CDR3 is TGTGCCAGCTCACCCGGGACAGGGGGTTCACCCCTCCACTTT. Its protein is CASSPGTGGSPLHF.